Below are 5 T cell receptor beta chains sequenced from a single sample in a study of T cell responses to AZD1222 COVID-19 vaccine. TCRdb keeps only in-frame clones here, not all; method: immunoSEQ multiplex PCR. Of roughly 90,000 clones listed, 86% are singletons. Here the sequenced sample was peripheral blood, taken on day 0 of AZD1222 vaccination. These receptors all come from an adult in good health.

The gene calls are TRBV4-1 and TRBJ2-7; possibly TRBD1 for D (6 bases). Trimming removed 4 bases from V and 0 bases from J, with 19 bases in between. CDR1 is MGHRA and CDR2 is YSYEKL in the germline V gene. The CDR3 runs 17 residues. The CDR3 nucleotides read TGCGCCAGCAGCCGGGTTCAGCCCGGGACAACCTCCTACGAGCAGTACTTC. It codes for CASSRVQPGTTSYEQYF.

CDR3 DNA sequence: TGTGCCAGCAGCTTAGGTCTAGCAATCGAGCAGTACTTC. It translates to CASSLGLAIEQYF. This chain joins TRBV7-2 and TRBJ2-7, with D possibly matching TRBD2 (5 bases). This CDR3 contains 13 residues. Trimming removed 1 base at V and 6 bases at J, with 10 bases between. CDR1 and CDR2 (germline): SGHTA, FQGNSA.

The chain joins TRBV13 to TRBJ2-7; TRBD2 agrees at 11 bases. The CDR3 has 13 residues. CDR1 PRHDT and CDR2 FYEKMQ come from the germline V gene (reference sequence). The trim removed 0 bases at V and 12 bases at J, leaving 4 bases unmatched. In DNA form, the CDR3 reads TGTGCCAGCAGCTTAGGGACTAGCGGGAATCCGTACTTC. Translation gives CASSLGTSGNPYF.

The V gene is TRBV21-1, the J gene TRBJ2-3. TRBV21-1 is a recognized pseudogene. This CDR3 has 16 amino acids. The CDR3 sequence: CASSKDGKLGTDTQYF. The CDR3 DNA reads TGTGCCAGCAGCAAAGATGGGAAGCTCGGCACAGATACGCAGTATTTT.

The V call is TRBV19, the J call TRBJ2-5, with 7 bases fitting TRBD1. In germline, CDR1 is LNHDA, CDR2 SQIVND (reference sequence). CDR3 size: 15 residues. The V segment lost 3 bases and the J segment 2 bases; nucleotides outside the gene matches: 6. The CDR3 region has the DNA TGTGCCAGTAGTATGGTACAGGGGCATCAAGAGACCCAGTACTTC. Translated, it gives CASSMVQGHQETQYF.